These T cell receptor beta chains were read from a single sample in a study of cytomegalovirus exposure and HLA in healthy donors. Generated by immunoSEQ multiplex PCR, the TCRdb table keeps only in-frame clones and is missing some. The profile shows 150,000 to 200,000 clones, around 73% of them singletons. The sample comprised PBMCs. These receptors were taken from a male donor in good health and CMV-seronegative. The conserved cysteine and the conserved F or W are not part of the CDR3 here. Clone sizes are given selectively: once, few, many, or a class where the clone is expanded.

v_call: TRBV11-2
clone_size: NA
j_call: TRBJ2-3
cdr3_aa: ASSARPGTASTDTQY

v_call: TRBV7-9
clone_size: NA
j_call: TRBJ2-1
cdr3_aa: ASSDGTSGRGDEQF

v_call: TRBV6-6
clone_size: NA
j_call: TRBJ1-5
cdr3_aa: ASSLEGAGNQPQH

v_call: TRBV19
clone_size: NA
j_call: TRBJ2-1
cdr3_aa: ASSIGLAGRNEQF

v_call: TRBV5-1
clone_size: NA
j_call: TRBJ2-7
cdr3_aa: ASRGQGSSYEQY

v_call: TRBV9
clone_size: NA
j_call: TRBJ2-3
cdr3_aa: ASSETSDSRAQY

v_call: TRBV5-1
clone_size: NA
j_call: TRBJ2-3
cdr3_aa: ASSPEVISSTDTQY

v_call: TRBV7-6
clone_size: NA
j_call: TRBJ2-1
cdr3_aa: ASSLSGVTNEQF

v_call: TRBV6-1
clone_size: NA
j_call: TRBJ1-5
cdr3_aa: ASSEQGYSNQPQH

v_call: TRBV29-1
clone_size: once
j_call: TRBJ2-7
cdr3_aa: SVQGAGHEQY

v_call: TRBV14
clone_size: NA
j_call: TRBJ2-7
cdr3_aa: ASSQDIGPYEQY

v_call: TRBV18
clone_size: NA
j_call: TRBJ1-5
cdr3_aa: ASSPNGDNQPQH

v_call: TRBV6-6
clone_size: once
j_call: TRBJ1-2
cdr3_aa: ASSLGGTYYGYT

v_call: TRBV2
clone_size: NA
j_call: TRBJ2-7
cdr3_aa: ASRETGLAHYEQY

v_call: TRBV4-3
clone_size: NA
j_call: TRBJ2-5
cdr3_aa: ASSQAPYTGGQY

v_call: TRBV9
clone_size: once
j_call: TRBJ1-6
cdr3_aa: ASSVESAGSPLH

v_call: TRBV6-5
clone_size: NA
j_call: TRBJ2-7
cdr3_aa: ASRPSGGRYEQY

v_call: TRBV9
clone_size: NA
j_call: TRBJ1-4
cdr3_aa: ASSAGGEKLF

v_call: TRBV7-8
clone_size: once
j_call: TRBJ2-1
cdr3_aa: ASSWNSGRFGNEQF

v_call: TRBV29-1
clone_size: few
j_call: TRBJ1-1
cdr3_aa: SVAGWNTEAF

v_call: TRBV30
clone_size: NA
j_call: TRBJ1-4
cdr3_aa: AWSVPSGWNGKLF

v_call: TRBV9
clone_size: NA
j_call: TRBJ2-2
cdr3_aa: ASSPRLGGRELF

v_call: TRBV18
clone_size: NA
j_call: TRBJ2-3
cdr3_aa: ASSPDSADTQY

v_call: TRBV5-1
clone_size: NA
j_call: TRBJ2-4
cdr3_aa: ASSARAPGAVDKNIQY

v_call: TRBV7-2
clone_size: few
j_call: TRBJ1-2
cdr3_aa: ASSPRGTGGAINGYT

v_call: TRBV30
clone_size: NA
j_call: TRBJ1-1
cdr3_aa: AWSVYGVKGGAF

v_call: TRBV5-1
clone_size: NA
j_call: TRBJ2-1
cdr3_aa: ASSLGQGIINEQF

v_call: TRBV5-1
clone_size: NA
j_call: TRBJ2-5
cdr3_aa: ASSEDNQETQY

v_call: TRBV4-3
clone_size: few
j_call: TRBJ2-2
cdr3_aa: ASSQTGATGELF

v_call: TRBV27
clone_size: NA
j_call: TRBJ2-1
cdr3_aa: ASSLGLAGFYNEQF

v_call: TRBV4-1
clone_size: NA
j_call: TRBJ2-2
cdr3_aa: ASSQDPSVNTGELF

v_call: TRBV4-2
clone_size: NA
j_call: TRBJ1-2
cdr3_aa: ASSQATGTNYGYT

v_call: TRBV19
clone_size: NA
j_call: TRBJ2-3
cdr3_aa: ASSIDPAARDTQY